Following are 25 T cell receptor beta chains from one sample sequenced in a study of CD8 T cells in Susac syndrome. Random hexamers were used to reverse transcribe an amount of 0.5 to 1 ug RNA. TCRdb re-called the immunoSEQ multiplex PCR reads through MiXCR, storing one row per CDR3 protein. The table records around 150,000 distinct CDR3 sequences, more than 85% of them present only once. The material sequenced was CD8+ T cells from PBMCs. The receptors shown here come from a human donor with Susac syndrome.

The genes are TRBV2 and TRBJ2-3; possible D gene TRBD1, 6 bases. Germline-derived CDR1 and CDR2 are SNHLY and FYNNEI. V lost 10 bases and J lost 1, with 21 bases in between. The CDR3 contains 16 residues. CDR3 coding DNA: TGTGCCATCGTCCTTACAGGGACAACTGGCACAGATACGCAGTATTTT. Translating gives CAIVLTGTTGTDTQYF.

This clonotype occurred once. The chain employs TRBV12-5 and TRBJ2-2; D remains unclear. CDR3 length equals 12 residues. Germline V gene lookup returns CDR1 LGHNT and CDR2 FRNRAP. Trimming removed 5 bases at V and 4 bases at J, with 5 bases between. Here the CDR3 reads CASGRATGELFF. As DNA, the CDR3 is TGTGCTAGTGGTCGGGCCACCGGGGAGCTGTTTTTT. Based on the CDR3 plus reference TRBV12-5 and TRBJ2-2, the full variable domain is DARVTQTPRHKVTEMGQEVTMRCQPILGHNTVFWYRQTMMQGLELLAYFRNRAPLDDSGMPKDRFSAEMPDATLATLKIQPSEPRDSAVYFCASGRATGELFFGEGSRLTVL.

This chain uses TRBV10-3 with TRBJ2-3, with 9 positions matching TRBD2. V trimming: 9 bases; J trimming: 9 bases; junction bases outside the gene matches: 13. The CDR3 runs to 14 residues. Germline V lookup: CDR1 ENHRY, CDR2 SYGVKD. The CDR3 spells CAIDPSGRWGTQYF. CDR3 DNA sequence: TGTGCCATAGACCCAAGCGGGAGGTGGGGAACGCAGTATTTT.

V is TRBV2 and J is TRBJ2-2, with 10 bases that match TRBD1. The CDR3 has 18 amino acids. In germline, CDR1 is SNHLY, CDR2 FYNNEI. The V segment lost 4 bases and the J segment 1 base; nucleotides outside the gene matches: 9. The CDR3 bases are TGTGCCAGCAGTGTTATTTACGGACAGGGGGAGAACACCGGGGAGCTGTTTTTT. Its translation: CASSVIYGQGENTGELFF. Looking up the rest from reference TRBV2 and TRBJ2-2 gives the full variable domain: EPEVTQTPSHQVTQMGQEVILRCVPISNHLYFYWYRQILGQKVEFLVSFYNNEISEKSEIFDDQFSVERPDGSNFTLKIRSTKLEDSAMYFCASSVIYGQGENTGELFFGEGSRLTVL.

The chain uses TRBV6-2 or TRBV6-3 and TRBJ2-1; TRBD2 agrees at 8 bases. Germline CDR1 MNHEY, CDR2 SVGEGT. The length of the CDR3 is 15 residues. V was clipped by 7 bases and J by 7 bases; unmatched bases: 12. The CDR3 loop reads CASTPSSGIGNEQFF. In DNA form, the CDR3 reads TGTGCCAGCACCCCGAGTAGCGGGATAGGTAATGAGCAGTTCTTC.

The genes are TRBV28 and TRBJ2-5; 9 nucleotides align to TRBD1. This CDR3 has 16 amino acids. V gave up 6 bases and J gave up 5 bases; unmatched junction bases: 13. Per germline, CDR1 MDHEN and CDR2 SYDVKM. In nucleotides, the CDR3 is TGTGCCAGCAGACCCCCCGGGACAGGGTCTGCGGAGACCCAGTACTTC. Its protein product is CASRPPGTGSAETQYF.

The rearrangement links TRBV9 to TRBJ2-5, with 7 bases aligning to TRBD2. V was pared by 4 bases and J by 7 bases, with 1 base of the junction left unmatched. The CDR3 consists of 11 residues. Germline V gives CDR1 SGDLS, CDR2 YYNGEE. CDR3: CASSPGGTQYF. The CDR3 DNA follows: TGTGCCAGCAGCCCGGGGGGGACCCAGTACTTC. Variable domain in full (rest from reference TRBV9 and TRBJ2-5): DSGVTQTPKHLITATGQRVTLRCSPRSGDLSVYWYQQSLDQGLQFLIQYYNGEERAKGNILERFSAQQFPDLHSELNLSSLELGDSALYFCASSPGGTQYFGPGTRLLVL.

This sequence joins TRBV20-1 and TRBJ1-2; D unclear. This CDR3 is built from 15 residues. V lost 0 bases and J lost 4, with 15 bases in between. Looked up from germline, CDR1 is DFQATT and CDR2 is SNEGSKA (reference sequence). CDR3 sequence reads: CSARDPGRDSYGYTF. CDR3 DNA sequence: TGCAGTGCTAGAGATCCTGGACGGGATTCCTATGGCTACACCTTC.

The chain is built from TRBV29-1 and TRBJ2-2, with D perhaps assigned TRBD1 or TRBD2 (7 bases each). The CDR3 totals 13 residues. V lost 6 bases to trimming and J lost 3 bases, with 11 bases between them. The germline gives CDR1 SQVTM, CDR2 ANQGSEA. Written as DNA, the CDR3 is TGCAGCGTAGCGGGACAGTACACCGGGGAGCTGTTTTTT. Protein sequence: CSVAGQYTGELFF.

This chain uses TRBV2 with TRBJ1-5, with D possibly matching TRBD1 (5 bases). Trimming cost V 6 bases and J 7 bases, with 13 bases left between them. Germline V gives CDR1 SNHLY, CDR2 FYNNEI. The CDR3 runs 13 residues. The CDR3 DNA sequence: TGTGCCAGCAGAACCGGGGGGTTGCAGCCCCAGCATTTT. Translating gives CASRTGGLQPQHF.

The chain joins TRBV5-1 to TRBJ2-3, with 11 bases that match TRBD1. CDR3 length: 15 residues. CDR1 and CDR2 (germline): SGHRS, YFSETQ. The trim removed 4 bases at V and 4 bases at J, leaving 5 bases unmatched. In DNA form, the CDR3 reads TGCGCCAGCAGCCTCGGACAGGGGGCCCCAGATACGCAGTATTTT. It yields the protein CASSLGQGAPDTQYF. The whole variable domain, filled in from reference TRBV5-1 and TRBJ2-3, reads KAGVTQTPRYLIKTRGQQVTLSCSPISGHRSVSWYQQTPGQGLQFLFEYFSETQRNKGNFPGRFSGRQFSNSRSEMNVSTLELGDSALYLCASSLGQGAPDTQYFGPGTRLTVL.

This chain joins TRBV4-1 and TRBJ2-2; no firm D call. The CDR3 has 15 amino acids. The germline CDR1 and CDR2 sequences are MGHRA and YSYEKL. V gave up 1 base and J gave up 4 bases, with 10 bases separating them. The CDR3 nucleotides are TGCGCCAGCAGCCAAGTGTTGGGTGGCACCGGGGAGCTGTTTTTT. Residues: CASSQVLGGTGELFF.

The rearrangement uses TRBV4-1 and TRBJ2-5; D is undetermined. There are 14 residues in the CDR3. Germline V lookup: CDR1 MGHRA, CDR2 YSYEKL. The V end lost 4 bases, the J end lost 2 bases, and 11 bases lay between the germline ends. CDR3 amino acids: CASSPLAEQETQYF. CDR3 nucleotide sequence: TGCGCCAGCAGCCCCTTGGCAGAGCAAGAGACCCAGTACTTC.

This clonotype was picked up one time. CDR3 amino acids: CASSSHPPGDTFNEQFF. The CDR3 region has the DNA TGTGCCAGCAGCTCCCACCCCCCAGGGGATACTTTCAATGAGCAGTTCTTC. The rearrangement joins TRBV7-3 to TRBJ2-1; D is possibly TRBD1 (6 bases). Trimming removed 4 bases from V and 6 bases from J, with 22 bases in between. Germline V gene lookup returns CDR1 SGHTA and CDR2 FQGTGA. This CDR3 is 17 amino acids long.

V usage is TRBV20-1 and J usage is TRBJ2-5; 7 nucleotides agree with TRBD2. The V and J ends lost 2 bases and 5 bases, in that order; junction bases with no gene match: 14. The CDR3 loop spans 16 amino acids. CDR1 DFQATT and CDR2 SNEGSKA come from the germline V gene (reference sequence). CDR3 in DNA: TGCAGTGCTAGAAATAGGGCGGGAGAGCTGAGGGAGACCCAGTACTTC. Translated: CSARNRAGELRETQYF.

The rearrangement joins TRBV12-3 or TRBV12-4 to TRBJ2-3, with D uncertain. V shed 5 bases and J shed 2 bases, with 14 bases lying between them. This CDR3 is 15 amino acids long. The DNA of the CDR3 is TGTGCCAGCAGTCCTTTTCCCGATGACACAGATACGCAGTATTTT. Its translation is CASSPFPDDTDTQYF.

This sequence joins TRBV9 and TRBJ2-3; D possibly corresponds to TRBD2 (5 bases). Trimming removed 4 bases from V and 0 bases from J, with 12 bases in between. Germline V gene sequence: CDR1 SGDLS, CDR2 YYNGEE. The CDR3 length is 15 residues. The CDR3 DNA reads as TGTGCCAGCAGCCCCGCCCCGGGAAGCACAGATACGCAGTATTTT. It is translated as CASSPAPGSTDTQYF.

The chain couples TRBV9 to TRBJ1-1, with a tentative D call TRBD1 (6 bases). This CDR3 comprises 15 residues. CDR1 and CDR2 (germline): SGDLS, YYNGEE. V was cut by 4 bases and J by 0 bases, with 13 bases left in between. CDR3 loop: CASSPEGGLNTEAFF. The CDR3 DNA follows: TGTGCCAGCAGCCCCGAGGGGGGCTTGAACACTGAAGCTTTCTTT. Full variable domain (outside the CDR3, taken from reference TRBV9 and TRBJ1-1): DSGVTQTPKHLITATGQRVTLRCSPRSGDLSVYWYQQSLDQGLQFLIQYYNGEERAKGNILERFSAQQFPDLHSELNLSSLELGDSALYFCASSPEGGLNTEAFFGQGTRLTVV.

The chain employs TRBV7-9 and TRBJ2-1, with 15 bases aligning to TRBD2. The CDR3 runs 16 residues. With 5 bases clipped from V and 8 bases from J, the junction kept 7 bases outside the gene matches. Germline CDR1 reads SEHNR; CDR2 reads FQNEAQ (reference sequence). CDR3 in amino acids: CASSLGLAGGRYEQFF. The CDR3 DNA reads TGTGCCAGCAGCCTTGGACTAGCGGGAGGGAGGTATGAGCAGTTCTTC.

This clonotype appeared once. The V and J genes are TRBV7-8 and TRBJ2-7; TRBD1 agrees at 8 bases. The CDR3 has 15 amino acids. With V trimmed by 2 bases and J by 0 bases, 3 bases remained unmatched. The V gene's germline CDR1 is SGHVS and CDR2 FQNEAQ. CDR3 sequence reads: CASSLWTGYSYEQYF. The CDR3 region has the DNA TGTGCCAGCAGCTTATGGACAGGGTACTCCTACGAGCAGTACTTC.

The chain carries TRBV20-1 and TRBJ1-1; the match to TRBD1 covers 8 bases. The CDR3 extends over 12 amino acids. V trimming: 4 bases; J trimming: 7 bases; junction bases outside the gene matches: 5. Germline CDR1 reads DFQATT; CDR2 reads SNEGSKA (reference sequence). Here the CDR3 reads CSATRQGLEAFF. The CDR3 coding sequence is TGCAGTGCTACACGACAGGGGCTTGAAGCTTTCTTT.

The chain links TRBV9 to TRBJ1-2, with D unresolved. The CDR3 consists of 12 residues. CDR1 and CDR2 (germline): SGDLS, YYNGEE. Trimming pared 2 bases from V and 4 bases from J, leaving 6 bases between. CDR3 coding DNA: TGTGCCAGCAGCGTCTCAGCCTATGGCTACACCTTC. Translated: CASSVSAYGYTF.

The V call is TRBV11-3, the J call TRBJ2-1, with D unresolved. Trimming removed 4 bases from V and 6 bases from J, with 13 bases in between. Germline V gives CDR1 SGHNT, CDR2 YENEEA. The CDR3 covers 14 residues. This CDR3 reads CASSSRTFGNEQFF. The CDR3 nucleotides read TGTGCCAGCAGCTCCAGGACCTTCGGCAATGAGCAGTTCTTC. Full variable domain (remainder filled in from reference TRBV11-3 and TRBJ2-1): EAGVVQSPRYKIIEKKQPVAFWCNPISGHNTLYWYLQNLGQGPELLIRYENEEAVDDSQLPKDRFSAERLKGVDSTLKIQPAELGDSAVYLCASSSRTFGNEQFFGPGTRLTVL.

This sequence joins TRBV28 and TRBJ2-7; 9 nucleotides line up with TRBD1. V lost 10 bases, J lost 6 bases, and 7 bases stayed unmatched. This CDR3 is built from 12 residues. Germline CDR1 and CDR2: MDHEN and SYDVKM. CDR3 nucleotide sequence: TGTGCCACCGAGGACAGGGGACCCGAGCAGTACTTC. Encoded protein: CATEDRGPEQYF.

The chain links TRBV2 to TRBJ2-1, with TRBD2 as a possible D gene (6 bases). This CDR3 has 15 residues. Trimming stripped 8 bases from V and 0 bases from J, with 14 bases between. Germline V gene data show CDR1 as SNHLY and CDR2 as FYNNEI. CDR3 protein: CASGVAAPSYNEQFF. The CDR3 nucleotides read TGTGCCAGCGGGGTAGCGGCACCCTCCTACAATGAGCAGTTCTTC.